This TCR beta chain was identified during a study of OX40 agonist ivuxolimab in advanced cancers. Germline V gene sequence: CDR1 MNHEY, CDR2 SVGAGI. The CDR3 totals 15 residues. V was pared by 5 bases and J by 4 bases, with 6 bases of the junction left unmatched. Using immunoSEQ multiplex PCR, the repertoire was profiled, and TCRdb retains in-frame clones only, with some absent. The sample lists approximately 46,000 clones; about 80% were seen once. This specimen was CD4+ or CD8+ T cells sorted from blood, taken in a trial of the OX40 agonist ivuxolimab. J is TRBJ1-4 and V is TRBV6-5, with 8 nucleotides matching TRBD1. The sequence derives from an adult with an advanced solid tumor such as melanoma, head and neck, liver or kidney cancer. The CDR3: CASSPTGGFNEKLFF. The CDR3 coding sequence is TGTGCCAGCAGTCCCACAGGGGGGTTTAATGAAAAACTGTTTTTT.